In this sample, the clone carrying this T cell receptor beta chain turned up a few times. The record originates from a study of T-cell reconstitution after alpha-beta-depleted transplantation in children. The CDR3 spans 15 residues. V dropped 4 bases and J dropped 3; count of bases not matched to a gene: 6. Germline V gene data show CDR1 as SEHNR and CDR2 as FQNEAQ (reference sequence). Unique molecular identifiers were built into the TCRbeta library. Each CDR3 protein is one row after TCRdb ran MiXCR on the PCR reads. The sample consists of about 410,000 distinct CDR3 sequences, about 20% of them appearing once.

The sample here was PBMCs from the stem cell graft donor, taken from the stem cell graft. This rearrangement joins TRBV7-9 to TRBJ1-1; 9 nucleotides agree with TRBD1. The sequence was obtained from a human donor who donated a stem cell graft to a child with acute myeloid leukemia. The DNA of the CDR3 is TGTGCCAGCAGCTCGGGACAGGGACGGGACACTGAAGCTTTCTTT. It encodes CASSSGQGRDTEAFF.